This T cell receptor beta chain stems from a study of blood T cell repertoires in COVID-19. Here immunoSEQ multiplex PCR was the method, and the copy in TCRdb shows in-frame clones only, minus some. The sample lists approximately 230,000 clones, approximately 90% seen once, with about 6.9% in the top ten. With V trimmed by 5 bases and J by 6 bases, 6 bases remained unmatched. Germline lookup yields CDR1 SGHTA and CDR2 FQGNSA. The CDR3 runs 14 residues. The chain joins TRBV7-2 to TRBJ2-7, with 11 bases fitting TRBD2. The TCR originated in a woman in her 30s with acute COVID-19. The material sequenced was PBMCs or T cells enriched from blood (not recorded which). CDR3 protein: CASSPTSGRGEQYF. The CDR3 DNA reads as TGTGCCAGCAGCCCAACTAGCGGGAGAGGCGAGCAGTACTTC.